Shown below are 9 T cell receptor beta chains from a single sample sequenced in a study of blood T cell repertoires in COVID-19. Assay: immunoSEQ multiplex PCR; the TCRdb copy retains only in-frame clones and omits some. The data hold 190,000 or so clones, with about 86% observed a single time. The sample consisted of peripheral blood. The source is a woman aged 65 to 85 with acute or convalescent COVID-19.

V usage is TRBV6-5 and J usage is TRBJ1-5; D perhaps matches TRBD1 (5 bases). Trimming left V 6 bases short and J 5 bases short, with 11 bases between. In germline, CDR1 is MNHEY, CDR2 SVGAGI. This CDR3 has 13 amino acids. The CDR3: CASRRGIYQPQHF. CDR3 DNA: TGTGCCAGCAGGCGGGGCATTTATCAGCCCCAGCATTTT.

The rearrangement joins TRBV3-1 (or the pseudogene TRBV3-2) to TRBJ1-1, with D perhaps matching TRBD1 (5 bases). The germline V gene has CDR1 LGHDT and CDR2 YNNKEL (reference sequence). This CDR3 has 13 residues. The ends were cut back, 4 bases at V and 5 bases at J, with 11 bases in the middle. DNA for the CDR3: TGTGCCAGCAGCCCTCGACAGCCAACTGAAGCTTTCTTT. It encodes CASSPRQPTEAFF.

V and J are TRBV3-1 (or the pseudogene TRBV3-2) and TRBJ1-1, with 10 bases aligning to TRBD1. V shed 7 bases and J 1 base; nucleotides not matched to a gene: 3. The germline V gene has CDR1 LGHDT and CDR2 YNNKEL (reference sequence). This CDR3 contains 14 residues. The DNA of the CDR3 is TGTGCCAGCACCCGGACAGGGGGGAACACTGAAGCTTTCTTT. It encodes CASTRTGGNTEAFF.

Remarks on this clone: A read error may produce the germline difference seen at one junction end. This chain links TRBV7-7 with TRBJ2-5; D might be TRBD2 (6 bases). This CDR3 has 13 amino acids. Germline assignment: CDR1 SSHAT and CDR2 FNYEAQ (reference sequence). The CDR3 region has the DNA TGTGCTAGCAGTCCCATGGGCGGGGTGACCCAGTACTTC. It specifies CASSPMGGVTQYF. Combining the CDR3 with reference TRBV7-7 and TRBJ2-5 gives the whole variable domain GAGVSQSPRYKVTKRGQDVTLRCDPISSHATLYWYQQALGQGPEFLTYFNYEAQPDKSGLPSDRFSAERPEGSISTLTIQRTEQRDSAMYRCASSPMGGVTQYFGPGTRLLVL.

This chain uses TRBV5-8 with TRBJ1-5, with 12 nucleotides matching TRBD1. V trimming: 1 base; J trimming: 6 bases; junction bases outside the gene matches: 5. The CDR3 loop spans 16 amino acids. The V gene's germline CDR1 is SGHTS and CDR2 YDEGEE. The CDR3, as DNA: TGTGCCAGCAGCTTGATGGGACAGGGGGCGCGTCAGCCCCAGCATTTT. It encodes CASSLMGQGARQPQHF.

The genes are TRBV28 and TRBJ2-4; perhaps TRBD2 as D (5 bases). The CDR3 is made up of 15 amino acids. The germline gives CDR1 MDHEN, CDR2 SYDVKM. Between the trimmed V and J ends, which lost 2 bases and 1 base, there was a span of 9 bases. CDR3 DNA sequence: TGTGCCAGCAGTTTAGAGGGAGCGGCCAAAAACATTCAGTACTTC. Translating it yields CASSLEGAAKNIQYF.

The rearrangement uses TRBV7-9 and TRBJ2-1; weak D call: TRBD2 (5 bases). In germline, CDR1 is SEHNR, CDR2 FQNEAQ (reference sequence). V was shortened by 5 bases and J by 8 bases, with 16 bases between the two germline ends. The CDR3 sequence is 14 residues long. CDR3 nucleotide sequence: TGTGCCAGCAGCGCCTCTTGGACTGCCCATGAGCAGTTCTTC. Translating gives CASSASWTAHEQFF.

Remarks on this clone: Germline and junction disagree at one end, which may indicate a read error. The chain uses TRBV6-2 or TRBV6-3 and TRBJ2-7; the match to TRBD2 covers 9 bases. CDR3 length: 14 residues. Germline V gene lookup returns CDR1 MNHEY and CDR2 SVGEGT. This CDR3 is CASSYSSGSNEQYF. The CDR3 DNA reads TGTGCCAGCAGTTACTCTAGCGGGAGTAACGAACAGTACTTC.

This clone was seen only once. V and J are TRBV6-5 and TRBJ2-2, with 7 bases lining up with TRBD1. Germline CDR1 and CDR2: MNHEY and SVGAGI. V was clipped by 4 bases and J by 4 bases; unmatched bases: 6. The CDR3 totals 15 residues. Here the CDR3 reads CASSWQGQPTGELFF. The CDR3 DNA is TGTGCCAGCAGTTGGCAGGGACAGCCCACCGGGGAGCTGTTTTTT.